This T cell receptor beta chain came from a study of Ad26.COV2.S vaccination and SARS-CoV-2 variants. Method: immunoSEQ multiplex PCR; TCRdb's copy keeps in-frame clones and lacks some. The sample holds 300,000 to 350,000 clones; about 87% are singletons and the top ten take 6.4%. The treatment denotes: 15 to 20 received Ad26.COV2.S at low or high dose, single or two shots; a few received placebo; per-sample allocation not given. All samples were drawn on day 63, counting from the first vaccine or placebo injection. The V gene's germline CDR1 is MDHEN and CDR2 SYDVKM. CDR3 length equals 16 residues. V was shortened by 7 bases and J by 3 bases, with 19 bases between the two germline ends.

This chain links TRBV28 with TRBJ1-3; TRBD1 might be the D (5 bases). Source: peripheral blood, taken in a trial of Ad26.COV2.S vaccine versus placebo. This TCR came from a person between 18 and 65 years old who received the Ad26.COV2.S COVID-19 vaccine or a placebo. The CDR3 DNA follows: TGTGCCAGCAAGGCTCCCAGGGACTACGGTGGAAACACCATATATTTT. Its translation is CASKAPRDYGGNTIYF.